This is a list of T cell receptor beta chains from one sample in a study of cytomegalovirus exposure and HLA in healthy donors. TCRdb keeps only in-frame clones here, not all; method: immunoSEQ multiplex PCR. The sample shows 110,000 or so clones, around 72% of them seen only once. Sequenced sample: PBMCs. The source of these receptors is a young man in good health and CMV-seronegative. Both conserved end residues are part of each CDR3. The order of the fields is CDR3 protein, CDR3 DNA, J gene, D gene, V gene, clone size. D genes are given only for firm matches. Some rows mark clone size as missing; the rest say once, few, many or name a class of expanded clone.

cdr3_aa: CASTSAQGRGNTIYF
cdr3_nt: TGTGCCAGCACCTCTGCTCAGGGCAGGGGGAACACCATATATTTT
j_call: TRBJ1-3
d_call: TRBD1
v_call: TRBV6-5
clone_size: NA

cdr3_aa: CATGTSGFNEQFF
cdr3_nt: TGTGCCACCGGGACTAGCGGTTTCAATGAGCAGTTCTTC
j_call: TRBJ2-1
d_call: TRBD2
v_call: TRBV2
clone_size: NA

cdr3_aa: CASNPLAGGYNEQFF
cdr3_nt: TGTGCCAGCAATCCCCTAGCGGGAGGCTACAATGAGCAGTTCTTC
j_call: TRBJ2-1
d_call: TRBD2
v_call: TRBV2
clone_size: NA

cdr3_aa: CAWSSLGTGVNTGELFF
cdr3_nt: TGTGCCTGGAGTTCCCTTGGGACAGGAGTGAACACCGGGGAGCTGTTTTTT
j_call: TRBJ2-2
d_call: TRBD1
v_call: TRBV30
clone_size: once

cdr3_aa: CASSPTRGRPIEAFF
cdr3_nt: TGTGCCAGCTCACCTACAAGAGGGCGGCCAATTGAAGCTTTCTTT
j_call: TRBJ1-1
d_call: NA
v_call: TRBV18
clone_size: NA

cdr3_aa: CASEDWASTGELFF
cdr3_nt: TGTGCCAGCGAAGATTGGGCAAGCACCGGGGAGCTGTTTTTT
j_call: TRBJ2-2
d_call: NA
v_call: TRBV6-6
clone_size: NA

cdr3_aa: CASSYRSSTEAFF
cdr3_nt: TGTGCCAGCAGCTACCGGTCGTCCACTGAAGCTTTCTTT
j_call: TRBJ1-1
d_call: NA
v_call: TRBV7-6
clone_size: NA

cdr3_aa: CAWSGSGDQPQHF
cdr3_nt: TGTGCCTGGAGTGGGAGCGGGGATCAGCCCCAGCATTTT
j_call: TRBJ1-5
d_call: NA
v_call: TRBV30
clone_size: NA

cdr3_aa: CASSVGTGSDNEQFF
cdr3_nt: TGTGCCAGCAGCGTGGGGACAGGGAGTGACAATGAGCAGTTCTTC
j_call: TRBJ2-1
d_call: TRBD1
v_call: TRBV9
clone_size: NA

cdr3_aa: CASSYQGWRGNNEQFF
cdr3_nt: TGTGCCAGCAGTTACCAGGGTTGGCGGGGCAACAATGAGCAGTTCTTC
j_call: TRBJ2-1
d_call: NA
v_call: TRBV6-5
clone_size: NA

cdr3_aa: CASSPPGYQPQHF
cdr3_nt: TGTGCCAGTAGTCCCCCAGGGTATCAGCCCCAGCATTTT
j_call: TRBJ1-5
d_call: NA
v_call: TRBV19
clone_size: NA

cdr3_aa: CASPSRVSGTETQYF
cdr3_nt: TGTGCCAGCCCATCTCGGGTTAGCGGGACAGAGACCCAGTACTTC
j_call: TRBJ2-5
d_call: TRBD2
v_call: TRBV6-1
clone_size: NA

cdr3_aa: CASSLEFGYGYTF
cdr3_nt: TGTGCCAGCAGTTTAGAGTTCGGCTATGGCTACACCTTC
j_call: TRBJ1-2
d_call: NA
v_call: TRBV27
clone_size: NA

cdr3_aa: CASSYSYNEQFF
cdr3_nt: TGTGCCAGTAGCTACTCCTACAATGAGCAGTTCTTC
j_call: TRBJ2-1
d_call: NA
v_call: TRBV19
clone_size: NA

cdr3_aa: CASSELAGGWQYF
cdr3_nt: TGTGCCAGCAGTGAATTGGCAGGGGGTTGGCAGTACTTC
j_call: TRBJ2-7
d_call: TRBD1
v_call: TRBV6-1
clone_size: NA

cdr3_aa: CASSLRLMGLARTDTQYF
cdr3_nt: TGTGCCAGTAGCTTGCGTTTGATGGGCCTAGCGCGCACAGATACGCAGTATTTT
j_call: TRBJ2-3
d_call: NA
v_call: TRBV19
clone_size: NA

cdr3_aa: CATSREDRKETQYF
cdr3_nt: TGTGCCACCAGCAGAGAGGACAGGAAAGAGACCCAGTACTTC
j_call: TRBJ2-5
d_call: TRBD1
v_call: TRBV15
clone_size: NA

cdr3_aa: CASTQNAGTKFF
cdr3_nt: TGTGCCAGCACCCAAAATGCCGGGACAAAGTTCTTC
j_call: TRBJ2-1
d_call: NA
v_call: TRBV28
clone_size: many

cdr3_aa: CASSLVSAGTNTGELFF
cdr3_nt: TGCGCCAGCAGCTTGGTTTCGGCGGGTACGAACACCGGGGAGCTGTTTTTT
j_call: TRBJ2-2
d_call: NA
v_call: TRBV5-1
clone_size: NA

cdr3_aa: CSVGRDTYEQYF
cdr3_nt: TGCAGCGTGGGCCGGGACACCTACGAGCAGTACTTC
j_call: TRBJ2-7
d_call: NA
v_call: TRBV29-1
clone_size: NA

cdr3_aa: CSAPVTYEQYF
cdr3_nt: TGCAGTGCCCCCGTTACCTACGAGCAGTACTTC
j_call: TRBJ2-7
d_call: NA
v_call: TRBV20-1
clone_size: few

cdr3_aa: CASMEGSYNEQFF
cdr3_nt: TGTGCCAGCATGGAGGGATCCTACAATGAGCAGTTCTTC
j_call: TRBJ2-1
d_call: NA
v_call: TRBV28
clone_size: NA

cdr3_aa: CASSSQDWGGEFF
cdr3_nt: TGTGCCAGCAGTTCCCAGGACTGGGGGGGGGAGTTCTTC
j_call: TRBJ2-1
d_call: TRBD2
v_call: TRBV6-1
clone_size: NA

cdr3_aa: CASSDRDRGGYTF
cdr3_nt: TGTGCCAGCAGTGACCGGGACAGGGGTGGCTACACCTTC
j_call: TRBJ1-2
d_call: TRBD1
v_call: TRBV6-1
clone_size: NA

cdr3_aa: CASSARTRNGYTF
cdr3_nt: TGTGCCAGCAGCGCGAGGACAAGGAATGGCTACACCTTC
j_call: TRBJ1-2
d_call: NA
v_call: TRBV2
clone_size: NA

cdr3_aa: CASSRGLAGSIDTQYF
cdr3_nt: TGTGCCAGCAGCCGAGGACTAGCGGGGTCGATAGATACGCAGTATTTT
j_call: TRBJ2-3
d_call: TRBD2
v_call: TRBV7-2
clone_size: NA

cdr3_aa: CASKGAPTGNTIYF
cdr3_nt: TGTGCCAGCAAAGGGGCCCCCACTGGAAACACCATATATTTT
j_call: TRBJ1-3
d_call: NA
v_call: TRBV28
clone_size: NA

cdr3_aa: CASSPRGQETQYF
cdr3_nt: TGTGCCAGTAGTCCCAGGGGCCAAGAGACCCAGTACTTC
j_call: TRBJ2-5
d_call: NA
v_call: TRBV19
clone_size: NA

cdr3_aa: CASSQVLPSGGPAYNEQFF
cdr3_nt: TGCGCCAGCAGCCAAGTTCTGCCTAGCGGGGGCCCCGCCTACAATGAGCAGTTCTTC
j_call: TRBJ2-1
d_call: TRBD2
v_call: TRBV4-3
clone_size: NA

cdr3_aa: CASSPGDHKNIQYF
cdr3_nt: TGTGCCAGCAGCCCGGGGGATCACAAAAACATTCAGTACTTC
j_call: TRBJ2-4
d_call: NA
v_call: TRBV21-1
clone_size: NA

cdr3_aa: CASSGGQGPYEQYF
cdr3_nt: TGTGCCAGTAGTGGGGGACAGGGGCCCTACGAGCAGTACTTC
j_call: TRBJ2-7
d_call: TRBD1
v_call: TRBV19
clone_size: few

cdr3_aa: CASTVGPRTGNTEAFF
cdr3_nt: TGTGCCAGCACCGTAGGTCCCCGAACGGGGAACACTGAAGCTTTCTTT
j_call: TRBJ1-1
d_call: NA
v_call: TRBV28
clone_size: few

cdr3_aa: CASSMGPNSYEQYF
cdr3_nt: TGTGCCAGTAGTATGGGGCCGAATTCCTACGAGCAGTACTTC
j_call: TRBJ2-7
d_call: NA
v_call: TRBV19
clone_size: NA

cdr3_aa: CASSYSLRGQGAFF
cdr3_nt: TGTGCCAGCAGTTACTCGTTAAGGGGGCAGGGAGCTTTCTTT
j_call: TRBJ1-1
d_call: TRBD1
v_call: TRBV6-5
clone_size: few

cdr3_aa: CASSYSKQGRHEQYF
cdr3_nt: TGTGCCAGCAGTTACTCGAAACAGGGACGGCACGAGCAGTACTTC
j_call: TRBJ2-7
d_call: NA
v_call: TRBV6-5
clone_size: many

cdr3_aa: CASFTGTANTGELFF
cdr3_nt: TGTGCCAGCTTTACTGGGACAGCGAACACCGGGGAGCTGTTTTTT
j_call: TRBJ2-2
d_call: TRBD1
v_call: TRBV27
clone_size: few

cdr3_aa: CASVEGMNTGELFF
cdr3_nt: TGTGCCAGCGTAGAGGGAATGAACACCGGGGAGCTGTTTTTT
j_call: TRBJ2-2
d_call: NA
v_call: TRBV28
clone_size: NA

cdr3_aa: CASSETRAVTF
cdr3_nt: TGTGCCAGCAGTGAAACTAGGGCTGTGACCTTC
j_call: TRBJ1-2
d_call: NA
v_call: TRBV6-1
clone_size: NA

cdr3_aa: CASSPEPTGGYGYTF
cdr3_nt: TGTGCCAGCAGCCCCGAACCGACAGGGGGCTATGGCTACACCTTC
j_call: TRBJ1-2
d_call: TRBD1
v_call: TRBV5-6
clone_size: NA

cdr3_aa: CASSPVREGRDTEAFF
cdr3_nt: TGTGCCAGCTCACCAGTCAGGGAAGGACGGGACACTGAAGCTTTCTTT
j_call: TRBJ1-1
d_call: NA
v_call: TRBV18
clone_size: once

cdr3_aa: CASSPRLAGAHTDTQYF
cdr3_nt: TGCGCCAGCAGCCCCCGACTAGCGGGGGCACACACAGATACGCAGTATTTT
j_call: TRBJ2-3
d_call: TRBD2
v_call: TRBV4-1
clone_size: NA

cdr3_aa: CASSSGLTFAYNEQFF
cdr3_nt: TGTGCCAGCAGCTCCGGACTAACATTTGCCTACAATGAGCAGTTCTTC
j_call: TRBJ2-1
d_call: NA
v_call: TRBV7-9
clone_size: NA

cdr3_aa: CASSRDFSTDTQYF
cdr3_nt: TGTGCCAGCAGCAGGGACTTTAGCACAGATACGCAGTATTTT
j_call: TRBJ2-3
d_call: NA
v_call: TRBV7-3
clone_size: NA

cdr3_aa: CASSLAGVDTQYF
cdr3_nt: TGTGCCAGCAGCTTAGCAGGGGTAGATACGCAGTATTTT
j_call: TRBJ2-3
d_call: NA
v_call: TRBV7-9
clone_size: once

cdr3_aa: CASSQETANQPQHF
cdr3_nt: TGTGCCAGCAGCCAAGAGACAGCCAATCAGCCCCAGCATTTT
j_call: TRBJ1-5
d_call: NA
v_call: TRBV4-2
clone_size: NA

cdr3_aa: CASSVGQGPMNTEAFF
cdr3_nt: TGTGCCAGCAGCGTAGGGCAGGGGCCCATGAACACTGAAGCTTTCTTT
j_call: TRBJ1-1
d_call: NA
v_call: TRBV9
clone_size: NA

cdr3_aa: CASSRKQGNEQYF
cdr3_nt: TGTGCCAGCAGCCGGAAACAGGGGAACGAGCAGTACTTC
j_call: TRBJ2-7
d_call: TRBD1
v_call: TRBV13
clone_size: NA

cdr3_aa: CASSLTGQLAKNIQYF
cdr3_nt: TGTGCCAGCAGCTTGACGGGACAGCTAGCCAAAAACATTCAGTACTTC
j_call: TRBJ2-4
d_call: TRBD1
v_call: TRBV5-6
clone_size: NA

cdr3_aa: CSVEGQGVYEQYF
cdr3_nt: TGCAGCGTGGAAGGACAGGGGGTCTACGAGCAGTACTTC
j_call: TRBJ2-7
d_call: TRBD1
v_call: TRBV29-1
clone_size: NA